The T cell receptor beta chain described here comes from a study of cytomegalovirus exposure and HLA in healthy donors (dated by TCRdb to about 2017). Background for the entire study: A later analysis indicated that the roughly 130 validation repertoires were generated on the platform also employed for the roughly 720 repertoires of the first cohort. The study aimed to test whether cataloging public T cell receptors could reveal signatures of past pathogen exposure. Besides the first cohort of 666 subjects, a separate validation cohort made up of around 120 different subjects was used. To predict cytomegalovirus infection status, the study combined high-throughput TCR immunosequencing, statistical association of individual TCRs with disease status, and machine learning.

CDR1 SEHNR and CDR2 FQNEAQ were looked up in the germline V gene (reference sequence). The CDR3 starts with the cysteine, ends with the phenylalanine, and has 13 residues. Only the CDR3 region is kept as DNA, spanning 39 bases read in frame from base 1. V and J are trimmed by 6 bases and 9 bases, and the gene matches miss 9 bases of the junction. Libraries came from the immunoSEQ multiplex PCR assay. In the original analysis: A statistical classification framework was built to diagnose cytomegalovirus status from the catalog of TCR beta chain sequences. Sourced from immuneACCESS, this table was stored by TCRdb with only in-frame sequences that have V and J called. A share of the clones is absent; for the studies checked, an unresolved V gene accounts for under half, and the remainder has no known explanation. Clonal size and the V and J genes are those of that table, whereas D and trimming came from the DNA. For this sample there are about 110,000 clones; about nine tenths appear just once. Clones ranked in the top ten supply about 2% of the sample.

The paper as a whole reports these results and caveats: The authors suggested that the approach could potentially be extended to other disease states and immunological phenotypes. All 120 or so repertoires were used to score co-occurrence in the validation cohort in a later analysis, because that analysis had no HLA typing for the cohort. In the study, approximately 150 TCR beta chains were listed as associated with cytomegalovirus. While some public TCRs were present in many individuals, most TCR sequences turned up only very rarely across donors. Of the cluster scores, roughly 93% were above 0 in a later analysis, which found that TCRs clustered in the first cohort also tended to co-occur in the 120 validation repertoires. In vitro tests confirmed that a few of the cytomegalovirus-associated TCR beta chains recognize cytomegalovirus antigens. In both the original and validation cohorts, the classifier was reported to diagnose cytomegalovirus status with high specificity and sensitivity.

The donors were included in the validation cohort of approximately 130 subjects, a group kept apart from the approximately 670-subject first cohort. As for this clone: The antigen it binds to is not known. The record has no base qualities; no much larger clone is one base away.

The receptor was isolated from a woman between 18 and 30 years old in good health and CMV-seronegative. The chain is encoded by TRBV7-9 joined to TRBJ2-7, and 9 junctional nucleotides match TRBD1. The sequencing sample was made of PBMCs. The sequenced DNA: TGTGCCAGCAGTTTGGGACAGGGAAGGTCGCAGTACTTC. Its coded protein is CASSLGQGRSQYF.